A single sample is the source of the 30 T cell receptor beta chains below, sequenced in a study of blood T cell repertoires in COVID-19. The method was immunoSEQ multiplex PCR; TCRdb's version includes in-frame clones alone and lacks a portion of them. The data show 39,000 or so clones, with approximately 90% seen just once and under 2.5% held by the top ten. Sequenced input: peripheral blood. The source of these receptors is a man aged 50 to 59 with active COVID-19.

This sequence joins TRBV5-1 and TRBJ2-5; a weak D match, TRBD1 (6 bases). Trimming shortened V by 3 bases and J by 5 bases, and 14 bases separated the two germline ends. CDR1 is SGHRS and CDR2 is YFSETQ in the germline V gene. The CDR3 consists of 14 residues. The CDR3 sequence is CASSSRQVRETQYF. CDR3 nucleotide sequence: TGCGCCAGCAGCTCTAGACAGGTCCGGGAGACCCAGTACTTC.

The genes are TRBV4-1 and TRBJ2-1, with 11 bases fitting TRBD2. Germline lookup yields CDR1 MGHRA and CDR2 YSYEKL. J gave up 7 bases and V 4 bases, and 6 bases lay outside the gene matches. The CDR3 is 15 amino acids. CDR3 coding DNA: TGCGCCAGCAGCCTTACTAGCGGGAGTGCAAATGAGCAGTTCTTC. It translates to CASSLTSGSANEQFF.

The V and J genes are TRBV3-1 (or the pseudogene TRBV3-2) and TRBJ1-5; D not resolved. The CDR3 has 13 amino acids. The ends were cut back, 0 bases at V and 6 bases at J, with 6 bases in the middle. Germline V gives CDR1 LGHDT, CDR2 YNNKEL (reference sequence). The CDR3 coding sequence is TGTGCCAGCAGCCAAGATCTTGTTCAGCCCCAGCATTTT. Amino acids: CASSQDLVQPQHF.

This clone appeared a single time. CDR3 sequence: CASSLGTSYEQYF. CDR3 sequence (DNA): TGTGCCAGCAGTTTAGGGACTTCCTACGAGCAGTACTTC. The chain is built from TRBV12-3 or TRBV12-4 and TRBJ2-7, with D possibly matching TRBD2 (5 bases). V lost 1 base, J lost 1 base, and 5 bases lay in between. CDR3 size: 13 residues.

V is TRBV5-4 and J is TRBJ2-3; TRBD2 might be the D (5 bases). CDR3 length: 17 residues. In germline, CDR1 is SGHNT, CDR2 YYREEE (reference sequence). Between the trimmed V and J ends, which lost 0 bases and 4 bases, there was a span of 18 bases. The CDR3 DNA reads as TGTGCCAGCAGCTTGGGCCAAGTATGGGGAGTGGCAGATACGCAGTATTTT. This encodes CASSLGQVWGVADTQYF.

The chain links TRBV2 to TRBJ2-2, with D possibly TRBD1 on 6 matching bases. Trimming took 9 bases from V and 1 from J, leaving 12 bases between them. The germline V gene encodes CDR1 SNHLY and CDR2 FYNNEI. CDR3 length equals 14 residues. The CDR3 bases are TGTGCCAGTAACCAGGACAGGAACACCGGGGAGCTGTTTTTT. Protein sequence: CASNQDRNTGELFF.

The CDR3 DNA reads TGTGCCAGCTCACCAGGGCACTGGGAGACCCAGTACTTC. As protein: CASSPGHWETQYF. The chain is built from TRBV18 and TRBJ2-5; no clear D. The length of the CDR3 is 13 residues. Germline V CDR1 and CDR2: KGHSH, LQKENI. The V end lost 2 bases, the J end lost 5 bases, and 9 bases lay between the germline ends.

V is TRBV6-2 or TRBV6-3 and J is TRBJ2-7; weak D call: TRBD1 (6 bases). The V gene lost 4 bases and the J gene lost 3 bases, with 10 bases spanning the gap. The V gene's germline CDR1 is MNHEY and CDR2 SVGEGT. The CDR3 is 13 residues long. The CDR3 spells CASSSTQGYEQYF. The CDR3 DNA reads TGTGCCAGCAGTTCAACACAGGGCTACGAGCAGTACTTC.

The gene calls are TRBV6-5 and TRBJ2-1, with a possible D match to TRBD1 (6 bases). CDR1 and CDR2 (germline): MNHEY, SVGAGI. The CDR3 loop spans 13 amino acids. V gave up 8 bases and J gave up 7 bases, with 15 bases separating them. The CDR3 sequence is CASCNRVGNEQFF. The CDR3 region has the DNA TGTGCCAGCTGCAACAGGGTGGGGAATGAGCAGTTCTTC.

The chain employs TRBV2 and TRBJ1-5, with D possibly being TRBD1 (5 bases). CDR1 is SNHLY and CDR2 is FYNNEI in the germline V gene. V lost 3 bases, J lost 4 bases, and 10 bases lay in between. The CDR3 spans 14 residues. The CDR3 loop reads CASSDYGGNQPQHF. CDR3 nucleotides: TGTGCCAGCAGTGACTATGGGGGGAATCAGCCCCAGCATTTT.

The rearrangement links TRBV5-4 to TRBJ2-1, with D perhaps matching TRBD2 (5 bases). From germline, CDR1 is SGHNT and CDR2 YYREEE (reference sequence). V lost 3 bases to trimming and J lost 0 bases, with 13 bases between them. The CDR3 has 16 amino acids. The CDR3 DNA is TGTGCCAGCAGCTCACAGCGGAAAAGCTCCTACAATGAGCAGTTCTTC. Translating it yields CASSSQRKSSYNEQFF.

The V gene is TRBV6-4, the J gene TRBJ2-1; a possible D gene is TRBD1 (6 bases). The germline CDR1 and CDR2 sequences are MRHNA and SNTAGT. V gave up 0 bases and J gave up 3 bases, with 12 bases separating them. CDR3 size: 16 residues. For the CDR3, the DNA is TGTGCCAGCAGTGACTCGAGTCAGGGGTTCTACAATGAGCAGTTCTTC. Protein product: CASSDSSQGFYNEQFF.

The J gene is TRBJ2-7, the V gene TRBV11-2; 10 bases align to TRBD2. Looked up from germline, CDR1 is SGHAT and CDR2 is FQNNGV. V lost 1 base, J lost 3 bases, and 9 bases stayed unmatched. The CDR3 sequence is 17 residues long. The CDR3 DNA is TGTGCCAGCAGCTTAGTCAGATCTAGCGGGAGTAGCTACGAGCAGTACTTC. Encoded protein: CASSLVRSSGSSYEQYF.

This clone turned up a few times. The V call is TRBV5-5, the J call TRBJ1-6; weak D call: TRBD1 (5 bases). The CDR3 is 15 residues long. In germline, CDR1 is SGHKS, CDR2 YYEKEE (reference sequence). The V and J ends lost 0 bases and 7 bases respectively, with 11 bases between them. CDR3 nucleotide sequence: TGTGCCAGCAGCTTGGTGGGGCAGGGAAATTCACCCCTCCACTTT. Protein sequence: CASSLVGQGNSPLHF.

CDR3 sequence: CALKPAAPGSGNTIYF. Here the CDR3 DNA reads TGTGCCTTGAAGCCTGCCGCCCCGGGCTCTGGAAACACCATATATTTT. The chain is built from TRBV30 and TRBJ1-3; D call uncertain. The CDR3 contains 16 residues. The V and J ends lost 7 bases and 0 bases respectively, with 19 bases between them. CDR1 is GTSNPN, CDR2 SVGIG, per germline (reference sequence).

The V and J genes are TRBV9 and TRBJ2-3; TRBD2 matches at 8 bases. J gave up 4 bases and V 0 bases, and 1 base lay outside the gene matches. The CDR3 covers 14 residues. Germline lookup yields CDR1 SGDLS and CDR2 YYNGEE. CDR3 in amino acids: CASSVDSGADTQYF. The CDR3 DNA follows: TGTGCCAGCAGCGTAGATAGCGGGGCAGATACGCAGTATTTT.

The CDR3 protein is CASSRQSYGYTF. Written as DNA, the CDR3 is TGTGCCAGTAGTAGGCAGTCCTATGGCTACACCTTC. J is TRBJ1-2 and V is TRBV19; D is undetermined. The CDR3 covers 12 residues. Germline V gene lookup returns CDR1 LNHDA and CDR2 SQIVND (reference sequence). Trimming took off 4 bases at V and 4 bases at J, with 7 bases between the two ends.

This rearrangement joins TRBV28 to TRBJ1-4; D uncertain. V lost 5 bases and J lost 8, with 12 bases in between. The length of the CDR3 is 13 residues. CDR1 is MDHEN and CDR2 is SYDVKM in the germline V gene. Written as DNA, the CDR3 is TGTGCCAGCAGTATATCCCAGGAAGAAAAACTGTTTTTT. Translated, it gives CASSISQEEKLFF.

The rearrangement uses TRBV11-2 and TRBJ1-6, with D unclear. CDR1 and CDR2 (germline): SGHAT, FQNNGV. Trimming cost V 7 bases and J 9 bases, with 16 bases left between them. CDR3 size: 14 residues. CDR3 region: CASTGIYEGSPLHF. CDR3 DNA: TGTGCCAGCACCGGGATTTATGAAGGTTCACCCCTCCACTTT.

The CDR3 DNA is TGCGCCAGCAGCCAAGATCATCGTGGGACTAGCGGACTCACAGATACGCAGTATTTT. Translation gives CASSQDHRGTSGLTDTQYF. The V call is TRBV4-3, the J call TRBJ2-3, with TRBD2 identical over 11 bases. With V trimmed by 0 bases and J by 2 bases, 10 bases remained unmatched. CDR3 size: 19 residues. Per germline, CDR1 LGHNA and CDR2 YSLEER.

This clone was recorded a few times. The gene calls are TRBV27 and TRBJ1-5; possibly TRBD1 for D (5 bases). The germline V gene encodes CDR1 MNHEY and CDR2 SMNVEV (reference sequence). This CDR3 is built from 14 residues. Trimming took off 6 bases at V and 0 bases at J, with 9 bases between the two ends. The CDR3 nucleotides read TGTGCCAGCAGAAGCAGGGTTAGCAATCAGCCCCAGCATTTT. Translating it yields CASRSRVSNQPQHF.

The rearrangement joins TRBV5-5 to TRBJ2-1, with 11 bases aligning to TRBD1. The CDR3 length is 15 residues. V dropped 3 bases and J dropped 9; count of bases not matched to a gene: 8. Germline CDR1 reads SGHKS; CDR2 reads YYEKEE (reference sequence). The CDR3 is CASSSTRDRGGEQFF. The CDR3 DNA reads as TGTGCCAGCAGCTCAACCCGGGACAGGGGGGGTGAGCAGTTCTTC.

In DNA form, the CDR3 reads TGCAGCGTTGAGGGATGGGACAAGGGTTCAGATACGCAGTATTTT. Translation: CSVEGWDKGSDTQYF. The V gene is TRBV29-1, the J gene TRBJ2-3, with a tentative D call TRBD1 (6 bases). Trimming took 3 bases from V and 4 from J, leaving 17 bases between them. The germline V gene encodes CDR1 SQVTM and CDR2 ANQGSEA. The CDR3 runs 15 residues.

The genes are TRBV5-1 and TRBJ1-6; 8 bases agree with TRBD1. V was pared by 4 bases and J by 7 bases, with 4 bases of the junction left unmatched. The CDR3 runs 14 residues. Per germline, CDR1 SGHRS and CDR2 YFSETQ. The CDR3 region is CASSLTGENSPLHF. As DNA, the CDR3 is TGCGCCAGCAGCCTGACAGGGGAAAATTCACCCCTCCACTTT.

V and J are TRBV10-3 and TRBJ2-2, with D unresolved. Germline values: CDR1 ENHRY, CDR2 SYGVKD. V lost 2 bases to trimming and J lost 1 base, with 11 bases between them. The CDR3 extends over 16 amino acids. CDR3 sequence reads: CAISEILRRNTGELFF. The CDR3, as DNA: TGTGCCATCAGTGAGATTTTGCGGAGGAACACCGGGGAGCTGTTTTTT.

This sequence joins TRBV7-3 and TRBJ1-1; 7 positions agree with TRBD1. V lost 5 bases, J lost 4 bases, and 7 bases stayed unmatched. The CDR3 has 14 amino acids. Germline CDR1 reads SGHTA; CDR2 reads FQGTGA. CDR3 nucleotides: TGTGCCAGCAGCCCCACAGGGGCCTCCACTGAAGCTTTCTTT. It translates to CASSPTGASTEAFF.

The rearrangement uses TRBV12-5 and TRBJ1-5, with D unclear. The CDR3 covers 18 residues. The V gene's germline CDR1 is LGHNT and CDR2 FRNRAP. V lost 2 bases and J 5 bases, leaving 22 bases between the germline ends. The CDR3 reads CASGLKAPPLRADQPQHF. For the CDR3, the DNA is TGTGCTAGTGGTTTGAAAGCCCCCCCCCTGCGGGCTGATCAGCCCCAGCATTTT.

The gene calls are TRBV5-4 and TRBJ2-6; D is unclear. The germline V and J ends were trimmed by 0 bases and 0 bases, with 4 bases remaining between them. Per germline, CDR1 SGHNT and CDR2 YYREEE (reference sequence). CDR3 size: 15 residues. CDR3 nucleotides: TGTGCCAGCAGCTTGGGGAGCTCTGGGGCCAACGTCCTGACTTTC. Its protein is CASSLGSSGANVLTF.

This clone was detected only a few times. The V and J genes are TRBV2 and TRBJ2-7; TRBD1 is a possible D gene (6 bases). This CDR3 spans 14 amino acids. Per germline, CDR1 SNHLY and CDR2 FYNNEI. The V gene lost 4 bases and the J gene lost 2 bases, with 12 bases spanning the gap. CDR3 DNA: TGTGCCAGCAGTGTGGTAGGGGGTACCTACGAGCAGTACTTC. Translation: CASSVVGGTYEQYF. Variable domain in full (rest from reference TRBV2 and TRBJ2-7): EPEVTQTPSHQVTQMGQEVILRCVPISNHLYFYWYRQILGQKVEFLVSFYNNEISEKSEIFDDQFSVERPDGSNFTLKIRSTKLEDSAMYFCASSVVGGTYEQYFGPGTRLTVT.

The chain combines TRBV2 with TRBJ2-5; maybe TRBD2 (5 bases). Trimming cost V 5 bases and J 1 base, with 8 bases left between them. The germline CDR1 and CDR2 sequences are SNHLY and FYNNEI. The CDR3 contains 13 residues. The CDR3 here is CASSSGPQETQYF. The CDR3 nucleotides are TGTGCCAGCAGTAGCGGACCCCAAGAGACCCAGTACTTC.